Following are 8 T cell receptor beta chains from one sample sequenced in a study of blood T cell repertoires in COVID-19. Using immunoSEQ multiplex PCR, the repertoire was profiled, and TCRdb retains in-frame clones only, with some absent. The sample lists about 170,000 clones, around 90% occurring once. The sequencing input was peripheral blood. The receptors originated from a man between 18 and 29 years old with COVID-19, enrolled during active disease.

The chain links TRBV14 to TRBJ2-7; perhaps TRBD2 as D (5 bases). The CDR3 is 13 residues long. Germline loops: CDR1 SGHDN, CDR2 FVKESK. V lost 1 base to trimming and J lost 6 bases, with 10 bases between them. This CDR3 reads CASSQGLATEQYF. Here the CDR3 DNA reads TGTGCCAGCAGCCAAGGATTAGCGACCGAGCAGTACTTC.

The J gene is TRBJ2-7, the V gene TRBV30; 7 nucleotides align to TRBD1. Germline CDR1 and CDR2: GTSNPN and SVGIG (reference sequence). The CDR3 is made up of 13 amino acids. V lost 7 bases to trimming and J lost 1 base; unmatched junction nucleotides: 7. CDR3 residues: CAFRGKGSYEQYF. CDR3 nucleotides: TGTGCCTTCAGGGGGAAGGGGTCCTACGAGCAGTACTTC.

This sequence joins TRBV18 and TRBJ2-7, with 8 bases aligning to TRBD1. CDR3 length equals 15 residues. In germline, CDR1 is KGHSH, CDR2 LQKENI. V shed 3 bases and J 4 bases; nucleotides not matched to a gene: 8. CDR3 protein: CASSPGQGSLYEQYF. In nucleotides, the CDR3 is TGTGCCAGCTCACCCGGACAGGGATCACTATACGAGCAGTACTTC.

This clone was recorded only once. The V gene is TRBV6-2 or TRBV6-3, the J gene TRBJ2-6; D possibly corresponds to TRBD1 (5 bases). Trimming cost V 7 bases and J 0 bases, with 13 bases left between them. Per the germline V gene, CDR1 is MNHEY and CDR2 is SVGEGT. The CDR3 contains 16 residues. CDR3 in amino acids: CASNPTGYSGANVLTF. The CDR3 nucleotides read TGTGCCAGCAACCCTACAGGTTACTCTGGGGCCAACGTCCTGACTTTC.

V gene TRBV27 combines with J gene TRBJ2-1; TRBD2 aligns across 12 bases. Germline assignment: CDR1 MNHEY and CDR2 SMNVEV (reference sequence). V lost 8 bases, J lost 2 bases, and 7 bases stayed unmatched. This CDR3 is 16 amino acids long. The CDR3 reads CASGSGLAGTYNEQFF. CDR3 DNA: TGTGCCAGCGGGTCAGGACTAGCGGGGACCTACAATGAGCAGTTCTTC.

The V and J genes are TRBV6-6 and TRBJ2-1; 10 nucleotides align to TRBD2. In germline, CDR1 is MNHNY, CDR2 SVGAGI (reference sequence). V lost 5 bases, J lost 13 bases, and 8 bases stayed unmatched. CDR3 length: 13 residues. CDR3 sequence reads: CASSPPASGSQFF. Here the CDR3 DNA reads TGTGCCAGCAGTCCCCCGGCTAGCGGGAGCCAGTTCTTC.

The genes are TRBV15 and TRBJ1-3; TRBD1 might be the D (5 bases). The germline CDR1 and CDR2 sequences are LNHNV and YYDKDF (reference sequence). V was pared by 0 bases and J by 0 bases, with 15 bases between. The CDR3 spans 18 residues. CDR3 DNA sequence: TGTGCCACCAGCAGAGATTACGGGGGGGAGACCTCTGGAAACACCATATATTTT. Protein: CATSRDYGGETSGNTIYF.

The chain is built from TRBV14 and TRBJ1-4; D remains unclear. V was clipped by 1 base and J by 7 bases, with 10 bases between them. The CDR3 length is 14 residues. The germline V gene has CDR1 SGHDN and CDR2 FVKESK. CDR3 loop: CASSQATRGEKLFF. The CDR3, as DNA: TGTGCCAGCAGCCAAGCCACTCGCGGTGAAAAACTGTTTTTT.